Listed here are 2 T cell receptor beta chains from one sample, sequenced in a study of blood T cell repertoires in COVID-19. Only in-frame clones appear in the TCRdb table, and some are missing; sequencing was by immunoSEQ multiplex PCR. The profile shows approximately 200,000 clones, 70% to 90% of them singletons. The sequenced sample was PBMCs or T cells enriched from blood (not recorded which). These receptor sequences come from a woman in her thirties who had been exposed to COVID-19.

J is TRBJ1-6 and V is TRBV2; D gene ambiguous. Trimming took off 6 bases at V and 3 bases at J, with 9 bases between the two ends. Germline lookup yields CDR1 SNHLY and CDR2 FYNNEI. CDR3 length equals 14 residues. The CDR3 DNA sequence: TGTGCCAGCAGGGGCAGCGGCTATAATTCACCCCTCCACTTT. This gives the protein CASRGSGYNSPLHF.

This clone was recorded once. Additional DNA sequences in this sample encode the identical CDR3. This sequence joins TRBV5-1 and TRBJ1-5; TRBD1 is a possible D gene (5 bases). Per the germline V gene, CDR1 is SGHRS and CDR2 is YFSETQ. The CDR3 length is 15 residues. Trimming took 0 bases from V and 1 from J, leaving 8 bases between them. The CDR3 DNA follows: TGCGCCAGCAGCTTGGGGGCAGGGAGCAATCAGCCCCAGCATTTT. Its protein product is CASSLGAGSNQPQHF.